This T cell receptor (beta chain) was recorded in a study of blood T cells in healthy people across ages. Study results and caveats: Estimates of diversity drawn from one million T cells were considered underestimates.

In germline, CDR1 is SEHNR, CDR2 FQNEAQ (reference sequence). The CDR3 sequence is 13 residues long. It was with a sample-barcoded 5' primer and a J-beta primer mix that a second PCR of roughly 6 to 12 cycles was run. Each CDR3 protein gets one entry after TCRdb re-called the 5' RACE reads with MiXCR. The table has roughly 700,000 distinct CDR3 sequences, roughly 25% seen once; the top ten hold 9.4%. With regard to this clonotype: Antigen unknown. The junction departs from germline at one end; a sequencing error may be responsible.

The same data also went into a second study, on T cells of mothers and their children. In that study: At a rate of around 1.4 ug per 15 ul, cDNA synthesis received all of the extracted RNA. Per child, some 3 million TCR beta CDR3 reads were obtained, against over 9 million per mother.

This receptor was identified in a boy under 18 in good health. The chain has TRBV7-9 and TRBJ2-5; D might be TRBD1 or TRBD2, each matching 5 bases. The end of the DNA fits TRBJ2-1 better, so the J call may be wrong. The specimen was blood. CDR3 region: CASSPTGLNGQFF. The CDR3 DNA is TGTGCCAGCAGCCCGACGGGGCTAAATGGGCAGTTCTTC.